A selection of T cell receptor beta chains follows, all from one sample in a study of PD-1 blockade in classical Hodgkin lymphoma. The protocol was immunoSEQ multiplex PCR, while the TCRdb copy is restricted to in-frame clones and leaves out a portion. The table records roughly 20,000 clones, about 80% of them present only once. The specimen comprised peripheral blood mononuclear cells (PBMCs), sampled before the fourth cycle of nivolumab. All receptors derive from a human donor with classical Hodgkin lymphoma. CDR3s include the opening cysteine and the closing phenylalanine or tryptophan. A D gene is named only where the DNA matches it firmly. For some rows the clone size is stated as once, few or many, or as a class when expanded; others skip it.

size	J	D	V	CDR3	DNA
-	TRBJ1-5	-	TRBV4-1	CASSQGPFSNQPQHF	TGCGCCAGCAGCCAAGGACCATTTAGCAATCAGCCCCAGCATTTT
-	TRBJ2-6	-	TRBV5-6	CASSGVAGANVLTF	TGTGCCAGCAGTGGGGTAGCTGGGGCCAACGTCCTGACTTTC
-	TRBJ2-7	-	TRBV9	CASSVGAGEGEQYF	TGTGCCAGCAGCGTAGGGGCAGGGGAAGGCGAGCAGTACTTC
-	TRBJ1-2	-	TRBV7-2	CASSLYGFGYTF	TGTGCCAGCAGCTTATACGGCTTTGGCTACACCTTC
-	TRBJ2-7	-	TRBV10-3	CAISDRGAPGWYEQYF	TGTGCCATCAGTGATAGGGGGGCCCCCGGGTGGTACGAGCAGTACTTC
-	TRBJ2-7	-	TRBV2	CAIVRQYEQYF	TGTGCCATAGTCCGACAGTACGAGCAGTACTTC
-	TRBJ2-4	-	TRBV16	CASSLQGGGKNIQYF	TGTGCCAGCAGCCTCCAGGGGGGCGGAAAAAACATTCAGTACTTC
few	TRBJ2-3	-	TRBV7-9	CASSLEGFSGSTDTQYF	TGTGCCAGCAGCTTAGAGGGATTTTCGGGTAGCACAGATACGCAGTATTTT
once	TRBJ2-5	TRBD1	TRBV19	CASRDRANQETQYF	TGTGCCAGCCGGGACAGGGCAAACCAAGAGACCCAGTACTTC
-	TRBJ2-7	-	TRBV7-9	CASSSPGHLYEQYF	TGTGCCAGCAGCTCCCCGGGACACCTTTACGAGCAGTACTTC
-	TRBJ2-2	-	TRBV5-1	CASSLGLGNTGELFF	TGCGCCAGCAGCTTGGGACTAGGGAACACCGGGGAGCTGTTTTTT
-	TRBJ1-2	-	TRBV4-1	CASSQDYRTKLNGYTF	TGCGCCAGCAGCCAAGATTACCGGACAAAGCTCAATGGCTACACCTTC
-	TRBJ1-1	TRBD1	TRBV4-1	CASSQATGAENTEAFF	TGCGCCAGCAGCCAAGCAACAGGGGCGGAGAACACTGAAGCTTTCTTT
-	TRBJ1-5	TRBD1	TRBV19	CASSKLLRTGGNQPQHF	TGTGCCAGTAGTAAACTCCTCCGGACAGGGGGCAATCAGCCCCAGCATTTT